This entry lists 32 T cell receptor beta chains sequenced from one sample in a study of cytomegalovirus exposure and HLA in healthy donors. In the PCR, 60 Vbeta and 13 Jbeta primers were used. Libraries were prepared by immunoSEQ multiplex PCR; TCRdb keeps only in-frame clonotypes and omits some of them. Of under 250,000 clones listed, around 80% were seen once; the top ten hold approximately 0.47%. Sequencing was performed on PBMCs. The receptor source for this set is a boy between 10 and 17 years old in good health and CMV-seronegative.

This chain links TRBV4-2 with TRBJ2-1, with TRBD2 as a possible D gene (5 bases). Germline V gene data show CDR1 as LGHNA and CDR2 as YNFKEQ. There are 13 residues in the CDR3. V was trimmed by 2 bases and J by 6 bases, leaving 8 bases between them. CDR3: CASSQLEANEQFF. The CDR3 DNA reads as TGTGCCAGCAGCCAATTGGAGGCCAATGAGCAGTTCTTC.

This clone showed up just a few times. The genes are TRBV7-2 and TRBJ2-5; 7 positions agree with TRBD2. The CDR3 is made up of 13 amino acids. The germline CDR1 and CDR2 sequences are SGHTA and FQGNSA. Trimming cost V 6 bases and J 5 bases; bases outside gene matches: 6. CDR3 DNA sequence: TGTGCCAGCAGGGGGGGGAGGGTGGAGACCCAGTACTTC. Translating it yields CASRGGRVETQYF. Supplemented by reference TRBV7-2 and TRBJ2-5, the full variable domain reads GAGVSQSPSNKVTEKGKDVELRCDPISGHTALYWYRQSLGQGLEFLIYFQGNSAPDKSGLPSDRFSAERTGGSVSTLTIQRTQQEDSAVYLCASRGGRVETQYFGPGTRLLVL.

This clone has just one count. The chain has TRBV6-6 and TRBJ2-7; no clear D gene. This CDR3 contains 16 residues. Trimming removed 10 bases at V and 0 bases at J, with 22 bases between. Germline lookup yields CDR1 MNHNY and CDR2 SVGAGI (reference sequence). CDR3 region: CATMQRPKSSSYEQYF. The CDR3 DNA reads TGTGCCACAATGCAGCGCCCCAAATCATCCTCCTACGAGCAGTACTTC.

CDR3 loop: CASRPVYAGTGELFF. Written as DNA, the CDR3 is TGTGCCAGCAGGCCTGTTTACGCGGGCACCGGGGAGCTGTTTTTT. The chain has TRBV5-8 and TRBJ2-2; the D gene is possibly TRBD2 (5 bases). CDR1 and CDR2 (germline): SGHTS, YDEGEE. This CDR3 comprises 15 residues. V was cut by 5 bases and J by 4 bases, with 15 bases left in between.

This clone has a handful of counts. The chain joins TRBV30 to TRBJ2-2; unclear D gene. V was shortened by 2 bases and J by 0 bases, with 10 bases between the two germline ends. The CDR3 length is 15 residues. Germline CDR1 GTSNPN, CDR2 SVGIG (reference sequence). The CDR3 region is CAWSRFGPNTGELFF. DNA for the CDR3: TGTGCCTGGAGTCGGTTTGGTCCGAACACCGGGGAGCTGTTTTTT.

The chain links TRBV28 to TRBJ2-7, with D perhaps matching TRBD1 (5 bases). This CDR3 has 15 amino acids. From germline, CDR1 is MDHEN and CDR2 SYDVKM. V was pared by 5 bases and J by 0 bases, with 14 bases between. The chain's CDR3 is CASSGRVRASYEQYF. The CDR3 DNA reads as TGTGCCAGCAGTGGCAGGGTACGAGCCTCCTACGAGCAGTACTTC.

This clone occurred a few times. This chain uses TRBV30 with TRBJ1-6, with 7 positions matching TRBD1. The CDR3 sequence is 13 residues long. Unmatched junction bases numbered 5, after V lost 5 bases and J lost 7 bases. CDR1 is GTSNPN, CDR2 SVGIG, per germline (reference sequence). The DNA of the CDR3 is TGTGCCTGGGCCGGGACAGTCAATTCACCCCTCCACTTT. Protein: CAWAGTVNSPLHF.

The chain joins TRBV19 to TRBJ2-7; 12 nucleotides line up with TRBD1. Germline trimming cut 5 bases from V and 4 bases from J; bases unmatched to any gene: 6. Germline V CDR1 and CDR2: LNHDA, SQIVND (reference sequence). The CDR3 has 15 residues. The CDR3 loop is CASSGRDRGLYEQYF. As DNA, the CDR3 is TGTGCCAGTAGTGGCCGGGACAGGGGGCTTTACGAGCAGTACTTC.

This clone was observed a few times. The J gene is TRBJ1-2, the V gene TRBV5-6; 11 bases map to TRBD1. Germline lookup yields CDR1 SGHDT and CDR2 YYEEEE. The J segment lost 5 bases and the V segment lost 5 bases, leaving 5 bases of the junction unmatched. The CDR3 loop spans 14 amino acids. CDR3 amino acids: CASRTGTGGYGYTF. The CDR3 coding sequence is TGTGCCAGCAGGACCGGGACAGGGGGGTATGGCTACACCTTC.

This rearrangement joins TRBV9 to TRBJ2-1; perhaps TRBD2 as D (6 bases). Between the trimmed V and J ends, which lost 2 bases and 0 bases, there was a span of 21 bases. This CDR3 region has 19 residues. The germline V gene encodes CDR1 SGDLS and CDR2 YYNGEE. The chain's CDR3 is CASSVVVAAFLSSYNEQFF. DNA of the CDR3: TGTGCCAGCAGCGTCGTAGTAGCGGCCTTCCTGAGCTCCTACAATGAGCAGTTCTTC.

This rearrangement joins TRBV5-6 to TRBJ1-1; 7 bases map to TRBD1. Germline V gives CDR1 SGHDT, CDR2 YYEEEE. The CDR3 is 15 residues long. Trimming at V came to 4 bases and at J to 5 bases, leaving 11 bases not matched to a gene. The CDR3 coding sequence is TGTGCCAGCAGCAAACGTTTACAGGGACAGACTGAAGCTTTCTTT. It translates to CASSKRLQGQTEAFF.

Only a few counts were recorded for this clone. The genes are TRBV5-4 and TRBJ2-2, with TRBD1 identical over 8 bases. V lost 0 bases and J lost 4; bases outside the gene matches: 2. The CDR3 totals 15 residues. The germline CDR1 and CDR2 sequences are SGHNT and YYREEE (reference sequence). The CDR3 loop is CASSLAGGSTGELFF. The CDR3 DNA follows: TGTGCCAGCAGCTTGGCAGGGGGCAGCACCGGGGAGCTGTTTTTT.

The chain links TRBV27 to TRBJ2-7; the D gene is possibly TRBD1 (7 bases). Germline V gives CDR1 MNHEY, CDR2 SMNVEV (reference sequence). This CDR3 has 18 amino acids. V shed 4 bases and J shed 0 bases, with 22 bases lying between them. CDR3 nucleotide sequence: TGTGCCAGCAGTTCGTTAACTTACAGGGGAGGACTCTCCTACGAGCAGTACTTC. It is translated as CASSSLTYRGGLSYEQYF.

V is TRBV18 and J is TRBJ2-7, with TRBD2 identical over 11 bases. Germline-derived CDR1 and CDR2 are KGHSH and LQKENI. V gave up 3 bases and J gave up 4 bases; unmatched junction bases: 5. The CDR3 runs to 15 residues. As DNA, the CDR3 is TGTGCCAGCTCACCGGAGACTAGCGGGATATACGAGCAGTACTTC. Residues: CASSPETSGIYEQYF. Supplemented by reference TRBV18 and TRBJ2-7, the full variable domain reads NAGVMQNPRHLVRRRGQEARLRCSPMKGHSHVYWYRQLPEEGLKFMVYLQKENIIDESGMPKERFSAEFPKEGPSILRIQQVVRGDSAAYFCASSPETSGIYEQYFGPGTRLTVT.

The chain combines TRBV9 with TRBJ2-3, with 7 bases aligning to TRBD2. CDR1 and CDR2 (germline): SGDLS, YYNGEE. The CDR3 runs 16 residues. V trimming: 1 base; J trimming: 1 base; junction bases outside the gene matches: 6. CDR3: CASSVLAGVGTDTQYF. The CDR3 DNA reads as TGTGCCAGCAGCGTATTGGCGGGGGTGGGCACAGATACGCAGTATTTT.

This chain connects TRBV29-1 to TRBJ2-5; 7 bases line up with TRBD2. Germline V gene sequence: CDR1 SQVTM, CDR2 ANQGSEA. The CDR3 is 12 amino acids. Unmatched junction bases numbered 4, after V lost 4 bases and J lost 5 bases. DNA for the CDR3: TGCAGCGTTGGCAGGGAGGGGGAGACCCAGTACTTC. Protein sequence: CSVGREGETQYF.

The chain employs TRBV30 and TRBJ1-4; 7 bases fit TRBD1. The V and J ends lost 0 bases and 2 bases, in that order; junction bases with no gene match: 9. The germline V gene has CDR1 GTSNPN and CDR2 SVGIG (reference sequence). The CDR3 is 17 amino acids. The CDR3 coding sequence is TGTGCCTGGAGTGTGACCGGGACAGCCTTTACTAATGAAAAACTGTTTTTT. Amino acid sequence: CAWSVTGTAFTNEKLFF. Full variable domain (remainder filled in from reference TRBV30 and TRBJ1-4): SQTIHQWPATLVQPVGSPLSLECTVEGTSNPNLYWYRQAAGRGLQLLFYSVGIGQISSEVPQNLSASRPQDRQFILSSKKLLLSDSGFYLCAWSVTGTAFTNEKLFFGSGTQLSVL.

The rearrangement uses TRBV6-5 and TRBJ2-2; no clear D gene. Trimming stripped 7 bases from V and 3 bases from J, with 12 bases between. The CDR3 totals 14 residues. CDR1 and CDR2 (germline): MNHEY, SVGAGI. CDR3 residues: CASTITLYTGELFF. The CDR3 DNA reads TGTGCCAGCACTATAACCTTATACACCGGGGAGCTGTTTTTT.

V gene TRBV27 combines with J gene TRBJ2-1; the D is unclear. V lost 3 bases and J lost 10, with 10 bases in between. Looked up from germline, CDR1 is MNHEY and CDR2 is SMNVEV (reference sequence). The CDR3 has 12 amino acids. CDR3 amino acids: CASSFRSREQFF. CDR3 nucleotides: TGTGCCAGCAGTTTCCGGAGCAGAGAGCAGTTCTTC.

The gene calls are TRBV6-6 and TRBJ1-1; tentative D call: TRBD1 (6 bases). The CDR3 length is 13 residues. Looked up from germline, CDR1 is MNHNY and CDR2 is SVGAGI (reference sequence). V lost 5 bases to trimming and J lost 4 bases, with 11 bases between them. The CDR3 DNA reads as TGTGCCAGCAGTAAGGGGGGGTCCACTGAAGCTTTCTTT. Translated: CASSKGGSTEAFF.

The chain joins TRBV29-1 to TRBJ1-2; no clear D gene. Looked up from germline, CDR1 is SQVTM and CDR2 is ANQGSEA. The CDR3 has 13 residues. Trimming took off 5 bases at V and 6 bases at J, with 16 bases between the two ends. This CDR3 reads CSVLLIQIHGYTF. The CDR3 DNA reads TGCAGCGTTTTGCTTATACAAATCCATGGCTACACCTTC.

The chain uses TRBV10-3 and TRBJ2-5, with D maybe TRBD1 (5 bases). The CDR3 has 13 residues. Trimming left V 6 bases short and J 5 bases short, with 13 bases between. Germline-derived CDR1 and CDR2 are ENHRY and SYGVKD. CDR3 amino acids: CAIRIRAGETQYF. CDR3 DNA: TGTGCCATCAGGATCAGGGCTGGGGAGACCCAGTACTTC.

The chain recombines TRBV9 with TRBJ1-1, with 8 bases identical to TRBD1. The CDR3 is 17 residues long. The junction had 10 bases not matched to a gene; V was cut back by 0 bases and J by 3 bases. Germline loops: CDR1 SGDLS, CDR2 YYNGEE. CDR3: CASSVALTGEKDTEAFF. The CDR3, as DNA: TGTGCCAGCAGCGTAGCTTTGACAGGGGAGAAGGACACTGAAGCTTTCTTT.

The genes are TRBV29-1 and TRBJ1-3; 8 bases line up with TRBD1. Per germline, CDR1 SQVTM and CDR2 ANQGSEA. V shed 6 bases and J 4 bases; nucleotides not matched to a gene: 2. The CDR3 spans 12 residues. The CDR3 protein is CSVDRGGNTIYF. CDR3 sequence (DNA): TGCAGCGTAGACAGGGGCGGAAACACCATATATTTT.

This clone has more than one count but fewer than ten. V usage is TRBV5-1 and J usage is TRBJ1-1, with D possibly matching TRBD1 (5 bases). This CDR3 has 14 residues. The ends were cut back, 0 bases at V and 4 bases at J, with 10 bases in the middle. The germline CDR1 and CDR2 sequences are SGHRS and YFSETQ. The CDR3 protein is CASSLGVGGTEAFF. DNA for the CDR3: TGCGCCAGCAGCTTGGGTGTCGGGGGCACTGAAGCTTTCTTT.

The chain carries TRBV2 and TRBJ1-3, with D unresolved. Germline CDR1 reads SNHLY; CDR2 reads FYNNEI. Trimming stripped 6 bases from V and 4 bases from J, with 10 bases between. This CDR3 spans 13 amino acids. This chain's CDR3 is CASSDMSGNTIYF. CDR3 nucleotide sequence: TGTGCCAGCAGCGACATGTCCGGAAACACCATATATTTT.

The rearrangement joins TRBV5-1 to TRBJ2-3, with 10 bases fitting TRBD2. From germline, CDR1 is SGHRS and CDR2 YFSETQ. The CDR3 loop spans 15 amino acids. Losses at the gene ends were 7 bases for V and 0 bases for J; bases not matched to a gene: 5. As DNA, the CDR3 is TGCGCCAGCTCTACTAGCGGGGCCAGCACAGATACGCAGTATTTT. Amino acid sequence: CASSTSGASTDTQYF. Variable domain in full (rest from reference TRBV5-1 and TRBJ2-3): KAGVTQTPRYLIKTRGQQVTLSCSPISGHRSVSWYQQTPGQGLQFLFEYFSETQRNKGNFPGRFSGRQFSNSRSEMNVSTLELGDSALYLCASSTSGASTDTQYFGPGTRLTVL.

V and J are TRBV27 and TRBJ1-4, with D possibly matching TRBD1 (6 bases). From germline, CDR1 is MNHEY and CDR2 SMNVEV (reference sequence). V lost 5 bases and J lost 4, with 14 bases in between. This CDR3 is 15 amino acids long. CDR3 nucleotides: TGTGCCAGCAGTCCCCGGACAGCCTTTAATGAAAAACTGTTTTTT. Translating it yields CASSPRTAFNEKLFF. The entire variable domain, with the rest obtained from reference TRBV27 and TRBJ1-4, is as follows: EAQVTQNPRYLITVTGKKLTVTCSQNMNHEYMSWYRQDPGLGLRQIYYSMNVEVTDKGDVPEGYKVSRKEKRNFPLILESPSPNQTSLYFCASSPRTAFNEKLFFGSGTQLSVL.

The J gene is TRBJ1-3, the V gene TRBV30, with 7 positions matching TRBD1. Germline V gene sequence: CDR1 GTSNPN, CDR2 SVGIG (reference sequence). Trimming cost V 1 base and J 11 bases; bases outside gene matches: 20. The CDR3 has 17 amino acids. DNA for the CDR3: TGTGCCTGGAGTGCCTCCCGGGACAGAGGCCCCCGAGTCGCCATATATTTT. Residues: CAWSASRDRGPRVAIYF.

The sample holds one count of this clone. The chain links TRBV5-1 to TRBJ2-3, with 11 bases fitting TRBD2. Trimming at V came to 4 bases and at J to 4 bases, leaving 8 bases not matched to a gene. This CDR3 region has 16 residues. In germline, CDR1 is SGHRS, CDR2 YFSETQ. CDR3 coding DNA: TGCGCCAGCAGCGGGCCGGTAGCGGGGGGGGCAGATACGCAGTATTTT. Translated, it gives CASSGPVAGGADTQYF.

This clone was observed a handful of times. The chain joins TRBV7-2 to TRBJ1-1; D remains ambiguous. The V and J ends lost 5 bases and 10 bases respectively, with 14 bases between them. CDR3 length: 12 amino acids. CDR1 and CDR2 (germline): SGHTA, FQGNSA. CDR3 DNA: TGTGCCAGCAGCAACACCGGGGTTGGAGCTTTCTTT. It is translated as CASSNTGVGAFF.

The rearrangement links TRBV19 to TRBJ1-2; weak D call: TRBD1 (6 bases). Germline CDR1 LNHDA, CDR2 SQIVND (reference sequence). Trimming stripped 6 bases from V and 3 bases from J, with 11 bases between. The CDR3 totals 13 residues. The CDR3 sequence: CASRREGDYGYTF. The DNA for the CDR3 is TGTGCCAGTAGGAGGGAGGGGGACTATGGCTACACCTTC.